This T cell receptor (beta chain) appears in the sequencing data of a study of cytomegalovirus exposure and HLA in healthy donors. Study conclusions and caveats: No immune exposure information besides CMV serostatus was available. Across all donors, roughly uniform sequencing depth was an assumption of the presence/absence analyses.

A note on this clone: Its antigen is unknown.

13 Jbeta primers and 60 Vbeta primers were used for the PCR. Clones were sequenced by immunoSEQ multiplex PCR, and TCRdb holds only the in-frame ones, with some missing. The sample has some 140,000 clones; 80% to 85% are singletons. Donors likely had unrecorded immune exposures despite being nominally healthy when sampled. V lost 1 base and J 3 bases, leaving 7 bases between the germline ends. Germline values: CDR1 MNHNS, CDR2 SASEGT. The CDR3 sequence is 15 residues long. This clonotype was obtained from a male donor in good health and CMV-seropositive. Sequencing was carried out using PBMCs. The chain carries TRBV6-1 and TRBJ1-6; D remains unclear. Written as DNA, the CDR3 is TGTGCCAGCAGTGAAGTGATAGTCTATAATTCACCCCTCCACTTT. It specifies CASSEVIVYNSPLHF.